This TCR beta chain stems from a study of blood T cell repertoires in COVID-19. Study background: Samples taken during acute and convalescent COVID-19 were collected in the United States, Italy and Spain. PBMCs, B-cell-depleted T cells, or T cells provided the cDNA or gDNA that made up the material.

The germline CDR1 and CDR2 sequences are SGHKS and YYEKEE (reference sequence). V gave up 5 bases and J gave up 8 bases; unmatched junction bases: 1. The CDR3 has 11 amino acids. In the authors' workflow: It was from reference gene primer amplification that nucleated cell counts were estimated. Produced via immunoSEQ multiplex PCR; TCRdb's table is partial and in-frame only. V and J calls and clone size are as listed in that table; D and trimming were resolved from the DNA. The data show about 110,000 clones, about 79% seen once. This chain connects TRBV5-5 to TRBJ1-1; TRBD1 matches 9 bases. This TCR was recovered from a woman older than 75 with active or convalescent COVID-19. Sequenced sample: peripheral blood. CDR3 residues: CASRGQGEAFF. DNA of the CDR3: TGTGCCAGCAGGGGACAGGGAGAAGCTTTCTTT.